These T cell receptor beta chains were read from a single sample in a study of technical replicates of blood from several donors. Clones were read by immunoSEQ multiplex PCR, and TCRdb kept only the in-frame ones, dropping some. The data hold about 99,000 clones, with 95% observed a single time. Sequencing input: T cells isolated from PBMCs. The source is a human donor in good health. Both conserved end residues are trimmed from each CDR3.

TRBV5-6	TRBJ2-3	ASSYTGARTDTQY
TRBV5-6	TRBJ1-3	ASSPQAGIGNTIY
TRBV27	TRBJ1-4	ASRSTPGQGEKLF
TRBV2	TRBJ1-1	ASSESRGLNTEAF
TRBV2	TRBJ2-3	ASSPDAGGVDTQY
TRBV5-1	TRBJ1-4	ASRVQNNEKLF
TRBV5-5	TRBJ1-2	ASSLTVNYGYT
TRBV28	TRBJ2-3	ASTRPGTETDTQY
TRBV29-1	TRBJ2-5	SVSPSGRGGGETQY
TRBV5-1	TRBJ1-3	ASARQGQGNTIY
TRBV19	TRBJ2-3	ASRTSGYTDTQY
TRBV5-6	TRBJ1-4	ASSNQEGKLF
TRBV7-9	TRBJ2-5	ASSLVAGAEETQY
TRBV11-2	TRBJ2-3	ASSSWTSGNTDTQY
TRBV28	TRBJ1-6	ASLDAGLNSPLH
TRBV5-1	TRBJ2-5	ASSPGTVQETQY
TRBV6-5	TRBJ2-5	ASSSVRDQETQY
TRBV7-9	TRBJ2-5	ASRLMGGQYQETQY
TRBV29-1	TRBJ2-5	SVEQGAGETQY
TRBV6-1	TRBJ2-7	ASSQWLGVKYEQY
TRBV15	TRBJ2-1	ATSRDRDEQF
TRBV9	TRBJ1-4	ASSARGDGEKLF
TRBV5-4	TRBJ2-1	ASRGARDGEQF
TRBV6-1	TRBJ2-3	ASSESVLVTQY
TRBV4-2	TRBJ2-1	ASSQDQGRGGHNEQF
TRBV27	TRBJ1-5	ASSFIGVGQPQH
TRBV21-1	TRBJ2-1	ASSKAQSPTGTSGSVSYNEQF
TRBV7-9	TRBJ2-3	ASSPRGYRGLITDTQY
TRBV5-3	TRBJ2-7	ASDRDRNSYEQY
TRBV5-4	TRBJ2-2	ASSSGLAGHTGELF
TRBV29-1	TRBJ2-4	SGRDVAKNIQY
TRBV28	TRBJ1-4	ASSNSLRATNEKLF
TRBV10-2	TRBJ1-4	ASRPTGTGEKLF
TRBV30	TRBJ1-1	ACRDRGRTEAF
TRBV10-1	TRBJ2-5	ASSDTQGAETQY
TRBV4-1	TRBJ2-1	ASSQLTDNEQF
TRBV27	TRBJ1-2	ASSFLRAEGYT
TRBV27	TRBJ2-7	ASSLTRNLYEQY
TRBV6-1	TRBJ2-2	ASSEATGGIGELF
TRBV7-9	TRBJ1-4	ASSTVGGHEKLF
TRBV10-2	TRBJ2-7	ASSEWLAATYEQY
TRBV28	TRBJ1-2	ASSPVGTGSIGYT
TRBV28	TRBJ1-1	ASSHRDRGFMNTEAF
TRBV15	TRBJ1-2	ATSRGGEGGAYGYT
TRBV5-1	TRBJ2-2	ASSVTGSRNTGELF
TRBV19	TRBJ2-1	ASSIDLNEQF
TRBV6-4	TRBJ2-1	ATSTGGYNEQF
TRBV5-4	TRBJ2-5	ASSPGTSGVQETQY
TRBV18	TRBJ1-2	ASSPQRGADGYT
TRBV7-8	TRBJ2-3	ASSLALGLEYTDTQY
TRBV6-6	TRBJ1-1	ASSYPGTGPNTEAF
TRBV6-5	TRBJ2-2	ASSYIGAETGELF
TRBV5-1	TRBJ1-2	ASSIQGNYGYT
TRBV5-4	TRBJ1-1	ASSQEFTEAF
TRBV29-1	TRBJ2-7	SVGEVEQY
TRBV9	TRBJ1-2	ASSSPKGEPTRFGYT
TRBV7-8	TRBJ1-1	ASSLAGTRHEAF
TRBV7-2	TRBJ1-2	ASSRVRRGEEDGYT
TRBV19	TRBJ2-7	ASSWTDSYEQY